The rows below give T cell receptor beta chains drawn from one sample of a study of T cells in Graves' hyperthyroidism and ophthalmopathy. TCRdb called the multiplex PCR reads again in MiXCR, with one record for every CDR3 protein. Among about 350,000 distinct CDR3 sequences, around 14% were seen once, and the ten largest hold approximately 23%. The specimen was blood. The receptors derive from a woman in her twenties or thirties with Graves' hyperthyroidism. Each CDR3 is given with its conserved first and last residue. Fields, in order: J gene, clone size, D gene, V gene, CDR3 DNA, CDR3 protein. D genes are given only for firm matches. Not every row has a clone size; where given, it reads once, few, many or a size class.

J: TRBJ2-3; size: many; D: TRBD1; V: TRBV28; DNA: TGTGCCAGCAGTTCGGGACAGGGCCCTAGCACAGATACGCAGTATTTT; CDR3: CASSSGQGPSTDTQYF
J: TRBJ2-7; size: many; D: .; V: TRBV11-2; DNA: TGTGCCAGCAGCAAAACCTCGGACAGTAGCTCCTACGAGCAGTACTTC; CDR3: CASSKTSDSSSYEQYF
J: TRBJ2-4; size: few; D: .; V: TRBV10-2; DNA: TGCGCCAGCAAGGACAAACTAGCCAAAAACATTCAGTACTTC; CDR3: CASKDKLAKNIQYF
J: TRBJ2-4; size: few; D: TRBD2; V: TRBV28; DNA: TGTGCCAGCAGTTTAGGACTAGCGGGAGTATTTCAGTACTTC; CDR3: CASSLGLAGVFQYF
J: TRBJ2-7; size: many; D: .; V: TRBV6-2/TRBV6-3; DNA: TGTGCCAGCAGTTACGTCTCGCGGCAGTCCTACGAGCAGTACTTC; CDR3: CASSYVSRQSYEQYF
J: TRBJ1-2; size: many; D: TRBD1; V: TRBV28; DNA: TGTGCCAGCAGTTTAGAAGGGACAGGGCCCTTTCGGGGCTACACCTTC; CDR3: CASSLEGTGPFRGYTF
J: TRBJ1-4; size: .; D: .; V: TRBV7-2; DNA: TGTGCCAGCAGTCGGGTTGCAACTAATGAAAAACTGTTTTTT; CDR3: CASSRVATNEKLFF
J: TRBJ2-1; size: many; D: .; V: TRBV2; DNA: TGTGCCAGCAGTGAATCGGGAACAGGCTCCTACAATGAGCAGTTCTTC; CDR3: CASSESGTGSYNEQFF
J: TRBJ1-1; size: many; D: .; V: TRBV28; DNA: TGTGCCAGCATAGCCCGAGGAAGAGCTTTCTTT; CDR3: CASIARGRAFF
J: TRBJ1-4; size: many; D: .; V: TRBV28; DNA: TGTGCACCCAGGGGATCTAATGAAAAACTGTTTTTT; CDR3: CAPRGSNEKLFF